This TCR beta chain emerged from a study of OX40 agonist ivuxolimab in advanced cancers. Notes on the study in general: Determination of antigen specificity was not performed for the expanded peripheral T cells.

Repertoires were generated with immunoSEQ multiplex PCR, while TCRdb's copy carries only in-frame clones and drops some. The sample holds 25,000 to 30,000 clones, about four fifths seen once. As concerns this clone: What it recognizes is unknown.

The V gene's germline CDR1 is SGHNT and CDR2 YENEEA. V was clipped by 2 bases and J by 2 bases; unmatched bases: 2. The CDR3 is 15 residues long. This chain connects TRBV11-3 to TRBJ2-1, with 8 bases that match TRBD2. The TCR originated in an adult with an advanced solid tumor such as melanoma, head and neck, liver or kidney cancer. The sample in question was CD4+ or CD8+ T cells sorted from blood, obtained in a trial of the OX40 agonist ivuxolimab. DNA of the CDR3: TGTGCCAGCAGCTTACTAGCGGGCCCCTACAATGAGCAGTTCTTC. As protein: CASSLLAGPYNEQFF.